This T cell receptor (beta chain) emerged from a study of blood T cell repertoires in COVID-19. On the study more broadly: Samples taken during acute and convalescent COVID-19 were collected in the United States, Italy and Spain. PBMCs, B-cell-depleted T cells, or T cells were the source of the cDNA or gDNA that made up the material.

Trimming removed 5 bases at V and 3 bases at J, with 6 bases between. Germline V gene data show CDR1 as SGHTA and CDR2 as FQGNSA. The CDR3 has 12 amino acids. Methods used by the authors: Quantification of nucleated cells was approximated via reference gene primer amplification. Profiling relied on immunoSEQ multiplex PCR, and the TCRdb table lists in-frame clones only, not all of them. V and J calls and clone size are as listed in that table; D and trimming were resolved from the DNA. The table records approximately 90,000 clones, 85% of them present only once. The genes are TRBV7-2 and TRBJ2-3; D is unclear. The clonotype comes from a man aged 50 to 59 with acute or convalescent COVID-19. The sequencing sample was made of peripheral blood. CDR3 bases: TGTGCCAGCAGCCGCCGGACAGATACGCAGTATTTT. It is translated as CASSRRTDTQYF.